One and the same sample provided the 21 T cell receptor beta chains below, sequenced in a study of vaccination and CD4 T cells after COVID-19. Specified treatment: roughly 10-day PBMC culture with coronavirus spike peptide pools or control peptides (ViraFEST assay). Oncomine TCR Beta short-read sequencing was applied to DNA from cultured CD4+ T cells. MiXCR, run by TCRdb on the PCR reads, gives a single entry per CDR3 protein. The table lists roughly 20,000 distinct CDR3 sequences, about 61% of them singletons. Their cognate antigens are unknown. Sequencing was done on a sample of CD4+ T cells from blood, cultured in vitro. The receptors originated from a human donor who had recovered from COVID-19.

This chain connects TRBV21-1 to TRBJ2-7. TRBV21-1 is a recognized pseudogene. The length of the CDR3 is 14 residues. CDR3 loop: CASSKGLESYEQYF. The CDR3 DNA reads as TGTGCCAGCAGCAAAGGGCTAGAGTCCTACGAGCAGTACTTC.

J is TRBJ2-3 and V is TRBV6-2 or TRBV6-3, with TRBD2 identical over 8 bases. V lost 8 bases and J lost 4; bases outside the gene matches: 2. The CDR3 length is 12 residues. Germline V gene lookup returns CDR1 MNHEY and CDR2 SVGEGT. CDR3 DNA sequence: TGTGCCAGCGGGACTAGGGCAGATACGCAGTATTTT. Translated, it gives CASGTRADTQYF.

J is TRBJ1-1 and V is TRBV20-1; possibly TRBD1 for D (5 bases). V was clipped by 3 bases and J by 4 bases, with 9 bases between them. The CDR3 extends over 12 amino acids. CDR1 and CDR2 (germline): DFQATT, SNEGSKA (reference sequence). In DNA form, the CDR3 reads TGCAGTGCTAGCATTGGGGGCACTGAAGCTTTCTTT. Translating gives CSASIGGTEAFF.

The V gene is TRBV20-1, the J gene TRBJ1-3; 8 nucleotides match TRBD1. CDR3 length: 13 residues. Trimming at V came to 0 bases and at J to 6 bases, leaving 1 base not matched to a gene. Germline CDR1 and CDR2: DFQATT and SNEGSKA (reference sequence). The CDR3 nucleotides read TGCAGTGCTAGAGACAGGGGGCTAAACACCATATATTTT. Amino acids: CSARDRGLNTIYF.

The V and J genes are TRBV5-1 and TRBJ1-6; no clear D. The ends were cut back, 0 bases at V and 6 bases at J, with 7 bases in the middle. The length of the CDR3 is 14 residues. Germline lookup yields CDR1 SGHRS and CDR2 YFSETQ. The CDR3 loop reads CASSLGRPNSPLHF. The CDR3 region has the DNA TGCGCCAGCAGCTTGGGACGGCCTAATTCACCCCTCCACTTT.

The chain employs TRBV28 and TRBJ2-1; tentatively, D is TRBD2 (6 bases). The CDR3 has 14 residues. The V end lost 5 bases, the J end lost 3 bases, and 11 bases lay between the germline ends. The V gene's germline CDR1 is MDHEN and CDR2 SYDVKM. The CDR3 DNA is TGTGCCAGCAGTCGAGGGACTCGCTACAATGAGCAGTTCTTC. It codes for CASSRGTRYNEQFF.

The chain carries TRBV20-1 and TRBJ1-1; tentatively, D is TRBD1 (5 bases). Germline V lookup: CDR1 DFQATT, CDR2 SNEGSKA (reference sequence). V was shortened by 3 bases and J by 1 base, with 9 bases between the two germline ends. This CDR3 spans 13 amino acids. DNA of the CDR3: TGCAGTGCTAGGGAGGGACCGAACACTGAAGCTTTCTTT. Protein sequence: CSAREGPNTEAFF.

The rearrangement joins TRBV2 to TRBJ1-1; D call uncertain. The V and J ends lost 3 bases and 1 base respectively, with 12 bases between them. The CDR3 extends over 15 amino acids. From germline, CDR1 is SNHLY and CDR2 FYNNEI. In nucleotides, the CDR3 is TGTGCCAGCAGTGACCCCGGGGAGGCGAACACTGAAGCTTTCTTT. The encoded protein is CASSDPGEANTEAFF. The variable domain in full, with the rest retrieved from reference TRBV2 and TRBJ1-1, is EPEVTQTPSHQVTQMGQEVILRCVPISNHLYFYWYRQILGQKVEFLVSFYNNEISEKSEIFDDQFSVERPDGSNFTLKIRSTKLEDSAMYFCASSDPGEANTEAFFGQGTRLTVV.

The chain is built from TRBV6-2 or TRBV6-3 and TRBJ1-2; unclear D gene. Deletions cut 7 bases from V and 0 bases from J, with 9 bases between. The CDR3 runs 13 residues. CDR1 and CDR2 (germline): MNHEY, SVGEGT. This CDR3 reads CASKGRSNYGYTF. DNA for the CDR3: TGTGCCAGCAAAGGGAGGTCTAACTATGGCTACACCTTC.

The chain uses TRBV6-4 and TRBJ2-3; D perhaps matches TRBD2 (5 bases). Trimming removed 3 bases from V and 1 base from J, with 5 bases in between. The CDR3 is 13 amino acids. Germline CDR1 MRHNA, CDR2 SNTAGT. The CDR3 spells CASSEAGTDTQYF. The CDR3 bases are TGTGCCAGCAGTGAAGCGGGCACAGATACGCAGTATTTT.

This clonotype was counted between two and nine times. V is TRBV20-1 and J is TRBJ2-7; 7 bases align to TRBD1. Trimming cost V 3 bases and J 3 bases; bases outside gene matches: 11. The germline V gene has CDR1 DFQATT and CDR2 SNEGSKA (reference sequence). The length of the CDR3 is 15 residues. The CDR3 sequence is CSASEPRQGDYEQYF. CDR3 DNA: TGCAGTGCTAGTGAACCGCGACAGGGTGACTACGAGCAGTACTTC.

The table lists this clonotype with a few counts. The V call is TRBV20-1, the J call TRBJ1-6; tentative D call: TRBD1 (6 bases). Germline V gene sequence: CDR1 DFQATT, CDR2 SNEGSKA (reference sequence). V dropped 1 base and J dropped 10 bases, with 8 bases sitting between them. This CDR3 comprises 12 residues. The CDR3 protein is CSARAQGSPLHF. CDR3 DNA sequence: TGCAGTGCTAGAGCCCAGGGGTCACCCCTCCACTTT.

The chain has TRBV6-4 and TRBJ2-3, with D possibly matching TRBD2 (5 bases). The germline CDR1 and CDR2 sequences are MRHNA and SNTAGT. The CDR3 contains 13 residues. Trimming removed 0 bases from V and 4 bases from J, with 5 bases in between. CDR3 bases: TGTGCCAGCAGTGACTCGAGGGCAGATACGCAGTATTTT. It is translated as CASSDSRADTQYF.

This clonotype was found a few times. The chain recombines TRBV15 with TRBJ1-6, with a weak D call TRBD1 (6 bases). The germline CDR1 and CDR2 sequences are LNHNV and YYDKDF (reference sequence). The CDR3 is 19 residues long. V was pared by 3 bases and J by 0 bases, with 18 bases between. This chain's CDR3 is CATSSFQAGGGSYNSPLHF. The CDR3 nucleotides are TGTGCCACCAGCAGTTTCCAAGCCGGAGGGGGCTCCTATAATTCACCCCTCCACTTT. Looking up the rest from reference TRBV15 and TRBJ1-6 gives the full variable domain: DAMVIQNPRYQVTQFGKPVTLSCSQTLNHNVMYWYQQKSSQAPKLLFHYYDKDFNNEADTPDNFQSRRPNTSFCFLDIRSPGLGDTAMYLCATSSFQAGGGSYNSPLHFGNGTRLTVT.

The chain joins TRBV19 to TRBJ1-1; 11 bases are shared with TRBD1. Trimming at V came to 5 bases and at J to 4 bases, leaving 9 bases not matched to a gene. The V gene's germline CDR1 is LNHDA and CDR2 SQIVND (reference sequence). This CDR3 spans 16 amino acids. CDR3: CASSPTGTGGITEAFF. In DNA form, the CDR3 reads TGTGCCAGTAGTCCAACCGGGACAGGGGGGATCACTGAAGCTTTCTTT.

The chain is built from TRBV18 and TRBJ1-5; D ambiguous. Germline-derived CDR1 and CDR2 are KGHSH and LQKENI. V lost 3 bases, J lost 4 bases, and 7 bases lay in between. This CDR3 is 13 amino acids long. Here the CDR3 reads CASSPYFNQPQHF. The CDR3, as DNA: TGTGCCAGCTCACCCTATTTTAATCAGCCCCAGCATTTT.

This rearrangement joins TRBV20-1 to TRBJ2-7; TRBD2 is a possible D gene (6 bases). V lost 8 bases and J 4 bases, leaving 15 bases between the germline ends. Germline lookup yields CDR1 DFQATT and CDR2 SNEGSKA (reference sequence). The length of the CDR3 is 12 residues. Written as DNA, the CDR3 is TGCAGTACAAATGGGGGGAGGTACGAGCAGTACTTC. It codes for CSTNGGRYEQYF.

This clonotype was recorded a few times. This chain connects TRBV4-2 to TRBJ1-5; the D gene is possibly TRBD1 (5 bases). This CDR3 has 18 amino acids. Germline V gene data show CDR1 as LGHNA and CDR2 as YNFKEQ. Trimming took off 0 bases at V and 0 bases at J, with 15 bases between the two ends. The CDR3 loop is CASSQDGGEVYSNQPQHF. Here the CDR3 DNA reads TGTGCCAGCAGCCAAGACGGGGGGGAGGTTTATAGCAATCAGCCCCAGCATTTT.

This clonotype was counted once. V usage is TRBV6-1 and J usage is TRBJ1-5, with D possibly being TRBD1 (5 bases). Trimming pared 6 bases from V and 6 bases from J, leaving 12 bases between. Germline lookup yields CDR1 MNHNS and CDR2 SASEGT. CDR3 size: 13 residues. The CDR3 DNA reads TGTGCCAGCAGCTGGACACAAAGTCAGCCCCAGCATTTT. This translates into CASSWTQSQPQHF.

The DNA of the CDR3 is TGTGCCAGTAGTTTTACAGCTAATTCACCCCTCCACTTT. Residues: CASSFTANSPLHF. The genes are TRBV19 and TRBJ1-6; D unresolved. Germline V CDR1 and CDR2: LNHDA, SQIVND (reference sequence). The CDR3 has 13 residues. V lost 5 bases to trimming and J lost 6 bases, with 8 bases between them.

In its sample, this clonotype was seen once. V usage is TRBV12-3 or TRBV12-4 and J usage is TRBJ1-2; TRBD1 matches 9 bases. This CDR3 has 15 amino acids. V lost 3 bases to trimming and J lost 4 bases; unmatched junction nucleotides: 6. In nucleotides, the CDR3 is TGTGCCAGCAGTTTCCGGGACAGGGTAACCTATGGCTACACCTTC. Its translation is CASSFRDRVTYGYTF.